Reported below is one T cell receptor beta chain. This record belongs to a study of blood T cell repertoires in COVID-19. Study at large: Donors in the United States, Italy and Spain gave samples during acute or convalescent COVID-19. Sample material is recorded as cDNA or gDNA derived from T cells, B-cell-depleted T cells, or PBMCs.

Methods used by the authors: Amplification from reference gene primers served as the basis for estimated nucleated cell counts. The assay was immunoSEQ multiplex PCR, and TCRdb's table has in-frame clones only and misses some. That table is the source of V, J and clone size, and D and trimming were worked out from the DNA. The repertoire holds approximately 250,000 clones, with more than 85% as singletons. In germline, CDR1 is MNHEY, CDR2 SVGEGT. The CDR3 spans 14 residues. V gave up 5 bases and J gave up 5 bases, with 15 bases separating them. The sequence was collected from a woman aged 60 to 75 with COVID-19, enrolled during active disease. The chain employs TRBV6-2 or TRBV6-3 and TRBJ1-1; TRBD1 might be the D (6 bases). Sequenced input: peripheral blood. The CDR3 DNA reads TGTGCCAGCAGTACTGGGGGGGCATTGACTGAAGCTTTCTTT. Protein sequence: CASSTGGALTEAFF.